The present T cell receptor (beta chain) was sequenced within a study of beta chain features in type 1 diabetes. A remark on this clone: No antigen is known for it.

Trimming pared 3 bases from V and 5 bases from J, leaving 5 bases between. The CDR3 covers 11 residues. Germline lookup yields CDR1 DFQATT and CDR2 SNEGSKA (reference sequence). Findings and limits, study-wide: Sequencing of cDNA might inflate the share of cells that strongly express TCR.

Every bit of the isolated RNA underwent reverse transcription, so sequencing read expressed TCRB transcripts. Generated by immunoSEQ multiplex PCR, the TCRdb table keeps only in-frame clones and is missing some. The repertoire includes some 410,000 clones, approximately 15% of them detected once, and roughly 0.033% sits in the top ten. The clonotype comes from a man under 40 in good health. The rearrangement joins TRBV20-1 to TRBJ2-1, with D unresolved. The specimen was naive CD4+ T cells from blood. The CDR3 DNA is TGCAGTGCTAGCAAGAACAATGAGCAGTTCTTC. It yields the protein CSASKNNEQFF.